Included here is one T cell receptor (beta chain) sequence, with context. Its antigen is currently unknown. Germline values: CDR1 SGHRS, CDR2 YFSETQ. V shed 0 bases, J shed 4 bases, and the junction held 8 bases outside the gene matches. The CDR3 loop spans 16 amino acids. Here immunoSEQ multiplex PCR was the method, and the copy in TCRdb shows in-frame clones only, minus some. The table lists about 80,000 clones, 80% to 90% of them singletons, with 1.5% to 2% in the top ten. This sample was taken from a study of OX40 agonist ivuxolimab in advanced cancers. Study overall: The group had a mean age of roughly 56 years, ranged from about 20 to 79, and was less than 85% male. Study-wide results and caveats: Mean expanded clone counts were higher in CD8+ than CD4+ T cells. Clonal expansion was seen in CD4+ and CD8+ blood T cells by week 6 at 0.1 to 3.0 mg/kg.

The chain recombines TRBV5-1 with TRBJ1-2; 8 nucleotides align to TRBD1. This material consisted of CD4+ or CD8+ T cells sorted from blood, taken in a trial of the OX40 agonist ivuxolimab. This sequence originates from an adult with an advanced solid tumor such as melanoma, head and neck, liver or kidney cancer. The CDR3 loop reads CASSLDLRGPGYGYTF. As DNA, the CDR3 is TGCGCCAGCAGCTTGGATCTCAGGGGGCCTGGCTATGGCTACACCTTC.